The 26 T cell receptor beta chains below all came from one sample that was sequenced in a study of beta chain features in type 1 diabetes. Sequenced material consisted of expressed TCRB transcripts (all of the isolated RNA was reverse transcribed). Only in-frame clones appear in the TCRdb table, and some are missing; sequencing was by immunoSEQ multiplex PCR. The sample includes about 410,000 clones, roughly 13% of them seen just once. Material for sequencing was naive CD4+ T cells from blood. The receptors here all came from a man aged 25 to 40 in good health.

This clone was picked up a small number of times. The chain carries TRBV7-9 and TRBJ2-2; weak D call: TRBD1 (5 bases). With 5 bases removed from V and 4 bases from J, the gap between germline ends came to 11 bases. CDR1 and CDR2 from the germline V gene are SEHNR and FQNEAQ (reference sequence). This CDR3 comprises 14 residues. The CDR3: CASSGRQFTGELFF. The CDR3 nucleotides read TGTGCCAGCAGCGGAAGACAGTTCACCGGGGAGCTGTTTTTT.

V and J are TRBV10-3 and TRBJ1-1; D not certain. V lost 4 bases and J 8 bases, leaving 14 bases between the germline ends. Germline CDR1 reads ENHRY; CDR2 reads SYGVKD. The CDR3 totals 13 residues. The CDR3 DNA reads TGTGCCATCAGTGTCTATGGGAGAAAGGAAGCTTTCTTT. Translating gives CAISVYGRKEAFF.

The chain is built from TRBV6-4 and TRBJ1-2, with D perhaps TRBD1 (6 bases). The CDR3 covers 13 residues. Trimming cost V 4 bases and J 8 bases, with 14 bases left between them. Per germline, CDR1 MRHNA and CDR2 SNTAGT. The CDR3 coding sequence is TGTGCCAGCAGTGTTTGGGCAGGGGCCGGCTACACCTTC. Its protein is CASSVWAGAGYTF.

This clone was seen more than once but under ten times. CDR3 loop: CASSHDRYNEQFF. CDR3 nucleotide sequence: TGCGCCAGCAGCCACGACAGATACAATGAGCAGTTCTTC. This chain connects TRBV4-3 to TRBJ2-1; maybe TRBD1 (5 bases). This CDR3 has 13 residues. Germline V gene data show CDR1 as LGHNA and CDR2 as YSLEER. Trimming cost V 3 bases and J 4 bases, with 7 bases left between them.

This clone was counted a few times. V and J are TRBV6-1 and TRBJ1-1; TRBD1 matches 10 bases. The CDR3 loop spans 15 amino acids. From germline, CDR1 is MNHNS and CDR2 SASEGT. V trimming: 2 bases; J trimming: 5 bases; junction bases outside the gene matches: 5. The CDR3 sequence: CASSEWGDRGTEAFF. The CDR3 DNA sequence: TGTGCCAGCAGTGAATGGGGGGACAGGGGAACTGAAGCTTTCTTT.

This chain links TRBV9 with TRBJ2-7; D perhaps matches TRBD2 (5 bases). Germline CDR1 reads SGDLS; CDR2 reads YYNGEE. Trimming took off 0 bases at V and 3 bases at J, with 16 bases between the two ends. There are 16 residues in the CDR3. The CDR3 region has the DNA TGTGCCAGCAGCGTAGTTAGTTCTAGCACCCTCTACGAGCAGTACTTC. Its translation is CASSVVSSSTLYEQYF.

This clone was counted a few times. The CDR3 coding sequence is TGCAGCGTGAGCATTGGGGGGCACAATGAGCAGTTCTTC. It is translated as CSVSIGGHNEQFF. The gene calls are TRBV29-1 and TRBJ2-1; D is tentatively TRBD1 or TRBD2 (6 bases each). CDR1 SQVTM and CDR2 ANQGSEA come from the germline V gene. The ends were cut back, 6 bases at V and 5 bases at J, with 14 bases in the middle. The CDR3 sequence is 13 residues long.

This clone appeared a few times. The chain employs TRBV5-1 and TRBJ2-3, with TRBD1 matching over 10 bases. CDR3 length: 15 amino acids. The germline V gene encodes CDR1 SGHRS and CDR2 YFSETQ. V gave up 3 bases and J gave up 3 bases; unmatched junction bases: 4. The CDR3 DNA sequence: TGCGCCAGCAGCTCTCCGGGACAGGGGACAGATACGCAGTATTTT. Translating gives CASSSPGQGTDTQYF.

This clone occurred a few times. The CDR3 protein is CASKRTSGAETQYF. Here the CDR3 DNA reads TGTGCCAGCAAGCGGACTAGCGGGGCAGAGACCCAGTACTTC. V and J are TRBV5-6 and TRBJ2-5; TRBD2 matches 12 bases. J was trimmed by 4 bases and V by 6 bases; bases with no gene match: 4. The CDR3 runs 14 residues. Per germline, CDR1 SGHDT and CDR2 YYEEEE.

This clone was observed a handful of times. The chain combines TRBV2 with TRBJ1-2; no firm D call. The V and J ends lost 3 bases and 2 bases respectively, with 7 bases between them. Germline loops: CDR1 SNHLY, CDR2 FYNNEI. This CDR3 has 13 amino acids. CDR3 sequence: CASSDPRNYGYTF. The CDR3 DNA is TGTGCCAGCAGTGACCCCAGGAACTATGGCTACACCTTC.

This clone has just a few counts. The CDR3 reads CASSHLPDTQYF. CDR3 sequence (DNA): TGTGCCAGCAGCCACCTACCGGATACGCAGTATTTT. The chain employs TRBV7-9 and TRBJ2-3; D unresolved. V was pared by 5 bases and J by 6 bases, with 9 bases between. The CDR3 has 12 amino acids. Germline values: CDR1 SEHNR, CDR2 FQNEAQ (reference sequence).

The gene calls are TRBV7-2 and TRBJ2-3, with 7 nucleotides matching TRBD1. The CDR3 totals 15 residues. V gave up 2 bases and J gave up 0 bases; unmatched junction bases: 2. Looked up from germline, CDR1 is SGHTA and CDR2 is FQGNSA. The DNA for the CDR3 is TGTGCCAGCAGCTTATGGGGACAGAGCACAGATACGCAGTATTTT. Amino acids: CASSLWGQSTDTQYF.

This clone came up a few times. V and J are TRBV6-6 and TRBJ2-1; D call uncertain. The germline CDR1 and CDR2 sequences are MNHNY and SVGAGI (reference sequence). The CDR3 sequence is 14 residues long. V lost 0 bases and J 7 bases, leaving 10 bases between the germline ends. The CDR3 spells CASSYSNPQNEQFF. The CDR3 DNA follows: TGTGCCAGCAGTTACTCGAATCCGCAGAATGAGCAGTTCTTC.

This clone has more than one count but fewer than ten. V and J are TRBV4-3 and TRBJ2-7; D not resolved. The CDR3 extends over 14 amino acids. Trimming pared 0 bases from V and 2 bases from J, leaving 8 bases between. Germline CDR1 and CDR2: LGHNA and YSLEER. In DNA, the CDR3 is TGCGCCAGCAGCCAAGATCTTAATCCCTACGAGCAGTACTTC. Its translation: CASSQDLNPYEQYF.

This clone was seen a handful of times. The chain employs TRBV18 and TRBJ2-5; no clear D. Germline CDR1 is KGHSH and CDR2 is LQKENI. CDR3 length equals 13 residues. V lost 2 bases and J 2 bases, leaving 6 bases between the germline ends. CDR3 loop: CASSPLVQETQYF. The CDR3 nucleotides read TGTGCCAGCTCACCATTGGTGCAAGAGACCCAGTACTTC.

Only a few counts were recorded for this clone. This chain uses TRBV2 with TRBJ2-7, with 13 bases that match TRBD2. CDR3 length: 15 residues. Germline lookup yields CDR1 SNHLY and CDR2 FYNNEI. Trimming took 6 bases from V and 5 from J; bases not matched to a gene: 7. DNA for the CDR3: TGTGCCAGCAGGAAACTAGCGGGAGGGCCCCACGAGCAGTACGTC. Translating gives CASRKLAGGPHEQYV.

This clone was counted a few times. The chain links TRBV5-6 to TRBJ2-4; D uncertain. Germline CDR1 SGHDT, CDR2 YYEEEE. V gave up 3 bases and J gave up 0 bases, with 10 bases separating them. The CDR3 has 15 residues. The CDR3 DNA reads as TGTGCCAGCAGCTCCCCAATATTAGCCAAAAACATTCAGTACTTC. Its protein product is CASSSPILAKNIQYF.

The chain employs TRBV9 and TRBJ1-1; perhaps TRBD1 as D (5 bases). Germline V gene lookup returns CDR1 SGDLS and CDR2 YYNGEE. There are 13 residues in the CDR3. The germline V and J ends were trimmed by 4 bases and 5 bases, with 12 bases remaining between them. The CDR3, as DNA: TGTGCCAGCAGCTCAACCCAGGGTACTGAAGCTTTCTTT. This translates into CASSSTQGTEAFF.

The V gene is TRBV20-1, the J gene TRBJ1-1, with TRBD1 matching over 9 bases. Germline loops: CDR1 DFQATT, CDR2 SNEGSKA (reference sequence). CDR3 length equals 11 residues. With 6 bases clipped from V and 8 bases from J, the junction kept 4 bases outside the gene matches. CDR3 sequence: CSAEGTGEAFF. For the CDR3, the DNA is TGCAGTGCGGAGGGGACAGGGGAAGCTTTCTTT.

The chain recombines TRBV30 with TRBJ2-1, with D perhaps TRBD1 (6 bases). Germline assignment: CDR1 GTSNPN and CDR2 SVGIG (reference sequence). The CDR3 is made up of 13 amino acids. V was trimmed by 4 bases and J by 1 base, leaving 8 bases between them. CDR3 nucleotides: TGTGCCTGGAACAGGGATTCCTACAATGAGCAGTTCTTC. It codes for CAWNRDSYNEQFF.

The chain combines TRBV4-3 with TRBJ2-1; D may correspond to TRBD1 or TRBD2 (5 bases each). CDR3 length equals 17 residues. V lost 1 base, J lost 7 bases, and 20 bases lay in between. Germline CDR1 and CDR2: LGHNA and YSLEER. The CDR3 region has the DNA TGCGCCAGCAGCCAAGGGCTTCGGGACCCGGCCCGGAATGAGCAGTTCTTC. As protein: CASSQGLRDPARNEQFF.

CDR3 region: CASSSTGQETQYF. Here the CDR3 DNA reads TGCGCCAGCAGCTCGACAGGCCAAGAGACCCAGTACTTC. J is TRBJ2-5 and V is TRBV5-1, with D possibly TRBD1 on 6 matching bases. Germline V gene lookup returns CDR1 SGHRS and CDR2 YFSETQ. The CDR3 extends over 13 amino acids. Trimming took 3 bases from V and 1 from J, leaving 7 bases between them.

In nucleotides, the CDR3 is TGTGCCAGCAGATTGACAGGGGGCCAAGAGACCCAGTACTTC. This gives the protein CASRLTGGQETQYF. This rearrangement joins TRBV7-2 to TRBJ2-5, with 9 bases fitting TRBD1. Trimming removed 6 bases from V and 1 base from J; junction bases left unmatched: 3. Looked up from germline, CDR1 is SGHTA and CDR2 is FQGNSA. CDR3 length equals 14 residues.

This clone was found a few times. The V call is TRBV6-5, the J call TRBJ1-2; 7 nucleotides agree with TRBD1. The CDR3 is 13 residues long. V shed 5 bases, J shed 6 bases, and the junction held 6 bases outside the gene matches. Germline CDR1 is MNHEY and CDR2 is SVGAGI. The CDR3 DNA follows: TGTGCCAGCAGTCCGACAGGGAAAGATGGCTACACCTTC. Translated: CASSPTGKDGYTF.

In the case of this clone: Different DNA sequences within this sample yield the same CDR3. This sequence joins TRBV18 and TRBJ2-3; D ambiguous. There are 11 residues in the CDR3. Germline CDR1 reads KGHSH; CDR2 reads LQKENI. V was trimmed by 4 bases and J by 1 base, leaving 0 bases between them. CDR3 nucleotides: TGTGCCAGCTCACGCACAGATACGCAGTATTTT. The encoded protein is CASSRTDTQYF.

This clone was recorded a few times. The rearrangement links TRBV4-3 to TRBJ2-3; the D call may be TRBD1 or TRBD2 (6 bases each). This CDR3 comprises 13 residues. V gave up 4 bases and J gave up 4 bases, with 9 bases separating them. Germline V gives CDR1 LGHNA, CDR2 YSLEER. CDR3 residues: CASSLRGADTQYF. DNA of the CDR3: TGCGCCAGCAGCCTTAGGGGGGCAGATACGCAGTATTTT.